These 3 T cell receptor beta chains were all obtained from the same sample, sequenced in a study of blood T cell repertoires in COVID-19. Assay used: immunoSEQ multiplex PCR; TCRdb lists only in-frame clones, some missing. This table holds about 120,000 clones, 85% to 90% found once. The sample was peripheral blood. The source of these receptors is a woman in her sixties or seventies with acute or convalescent COVID-19.

The chain is built from TRBV6-4 and TRBJ2-1; tentatively, D is TRBD2 (6 bases). The germline V gene encodes CDR1 MRHNA and CDR2 SNTAGT. The CDR3 is 15 amino acids. Trimming took off 4 bases at V and 4 bases at J, with 14 bases between the two ends. The CDR3 nucleotides are TGTGCCAGCAGTGTTGGCGGGGCCTGGTACAATGAGCAGTTCTTC. It yields the protein CASSVGGAWYNEQFF.

This chain connects TRBV18 to TRBJ2-1, with D unclear. V was clipped by 0 bases and J by 8 bases, with 11 bases between them. CDR1 is KGHSH, CDR2 LQKENI, per germline. The CDR3 has 14 residues. The CDR3 region is CASSPPGVWDEQFF. The DNA of the CDR3 is TGTGCCAGCTCACCACCGGGCGTATGGGATGAGCAGTTCTTC.

The chain has TRBV4-1 and TRBJ1-5; no clear D. The CDR3 is 15 residues long. Trimming removed 5 bases at V and 0 bases at J, with 11 bases between. Looked up from germline, CDR1 is MGHRA and CDR2 is YSYEKL. CDR3 nucleotides: TGCGCCAGCAGCTCAACGGCGGATAGCAATCAGCCCCAGCATTTT. Translating gives CASSSTADSNQPQHF.